Reported below is one T cell receptor beta chain. Autoimmune disease history or systemic immunosuppression disqualified patients. The CDR3 is 15 amino acids. Germline CDR1 reads SGHTA; CDR2 reads FQGNSA. Unmatched junction bases numbered 9, after V lost 5 bases and J lost 5 bases. This record belongs to a study of OX40 agonist ivuxolimab in advanced cancers. Study-wide background: Ivuxolimab, which is an agonistic anti-OX40 (CD134) antibody, was administered to the patients. The study enrolled dose-escalation patients with hepatocellular carcinoma, melanoma, renal cell or head and neck cancer. Age averaged about 66 years (range roughly 23 to 79), and more than 80% were male.

The assay was immunoSEQ multiplex PCR, and TCRdb's table has in-frame clones only and misses some. In the table there are just over 90,000 clones, roughly 89% of which are singletons. This material consisted of CD4+ or CD8+ T cells sorted from blood, taken in a trial of the OX40 agonist ivuxolimab. V usage is TRBV7-2 and J usage is TRBJ2-5, with TRBD1 matching over 9 bases. This TCR derives from an adult with an advanced solid tumor such as melanoma, head and neck, liver or kidney cancer. CDR3 in amino acids: CASSGNTGGTETQYF. CDR3 DNA sequence: TGTGCCAGCAGCGGAAATACAGGGGGCACGGAGACCCAGTACTTC.